The 30 T cell receptor beta chains below were found in one sample sequenced in a study of blood T cells in healthy people across ages (dated by TCRdb to the mid-2010s). To prepare the library, 5' RACE was applied. Sequencer: Illumina HiSeq 2500. A second PCR of about 6 to 11 cycles was run with a J-beta primer mix and a sample-barcoded 5' primer. TCRdb applied fastp at Q25 and MiXCR to the public reads, then kept only in-frame beta chains. Entries are consolidated by CDR3 protein sequence, retaining the most common genes and DNA. The sample yields over 500,000 distinct CDR3 sequences; roughly a quarter were counted once. The ten largest clones take up 3% to 4.5% of the sample. These sequences were also reported in another study, on T cells of mothers and their children.

Input material: blood. Receptor source: a boy younger than 10 in good health.

The J gene is TRBJ2-1, the V gene TRBV2; the D gene is possibly TRBD1 (6 bases). CDR1 SNHLY and CDR2 FYNNEI come from the germline V gene. Between the trimmed V and J ends, which lost 1 base and 1 base, there was a span of 8 bases. The CDR3 is 15 amino acids. In DNA, the CDR3 is TGTGCCAGCAGTGAAGGGGGGCCGTCCTACAATGAGCAGTTCTTC. Amino acid sequence: CASSEGGPSYNEQFF. Together with reference TRBV2 and TRBJ2-1, the CDR3 gives the full variable domain: EPEVTQTPSHQVTQMGQEVILRCVPISNHLYFYWYRQILGQKVEFLVSFYNNEISEKSEIFDDQFSVERPDGSNFTLKIRSTKLEDSAMYFCASSEGGPSYNEQFFGPGTRLTVL.

This rearrangement joins TRBV7-2 to TRBJ1-2; 8 nucleotides match TRBD1. The CDR3 has 16 residues. In germline, CDR1 is SGHTA, CDR2 FQGNSA. Germline trimming cut 5 bases from V and 6 bases from J; bases unmatched to any gene: 14. The CDR3 bases are TGTGCCAGCAGCCCTAGGAGAGGACAGGGAATGAATGGCTACACCTTC. It encodes CASSPRRGQGMNGYTF.

The chain combines TRBV12-3 or TRBV12-4 with TRBJ2-1, with TRBD2 matching 9 bases. Trimming removed 5 bases from V and 1 base from J; junction bases left unmatched: 6. CDR3 length: 16 residues. The CDR3 spells CASSVGSGGSYNEQFF. In nucleotides, the CDR3 is TGTGCCAGCAGTGTCGGTAGCGGGGGATCCTACAATGAGCAGTTCTTC.

This sequence joins TRBV7-8 and TRBJ2-4, with 10 bases fitting TRBD1. Germline V CDR1 and CDR2: SGHVS, FQNEAQ. CDR3 length: 18 residues. V was clipped by 7 bases and J by 1 base; unmatched bases: 13. CDR3 bases: TGTGCCAGCACCAGACAGGGGGCTAATGTCGGGGCCAAAAACATTCAGTACTTC. This gives the protein CASTRQGANVGAKNIQYF.

The chain couples TRBV12-5 to TRBJ2-7; no firm D call. The germline V and J ends were trimmed by 6 bases and 5 bases, with 11 bases remaining between them. Germline assignment: CDR1 LGHNT and CDR2 FRNRAP. This CDR3 is built from 12 residues. The CDR3 loop reads CASGKEGNEQYF. The CDR3 DNA is TGTGCTAGTGGGAAGGAAGGGAACGAGCAGTACTTC.

This clonotype was counted only a few times. The chain's CDR3 is CASSLGYGSGEQYF. The DNA for the CDR3 is TGTGCCAGCAGCTTAGGCTACGGGAGTGGCGAGCAGTACTTC. The V call is TRBV7-2, the J call TRBJ2-7; D possibly corresponds to TRBD2 (6 bases). The germline CDR1 and CDR2 sequences are SGHTA and FQGNSA. V lost 1 base, J lost 6 bases, and 13 bases lay in between. The CDR3 extends over 14 amino acids.

As regards this clonotype: This may be a read error, as it is one base from a much larger clone. V usage is TRBV2 and J usage is TRBJ2-5; no clear D. CDR3 length equals 14 residues. Germline CDR1 and CDR2: SNHLY and FYNNEI. CDR3 sequence reads: CASSGGTGEDGKFF. DNA of the CDR3: TGTGCCAGCAGTGGGGGTACTGGCGAGGATGGGAAGTTCTTC. The variable domain in full, with the rest retrieved from reference TRBV2 and TRBJ2-5, is EPEVTQTPSHQVTQMGQEVILRCVPISNHLYFYWYRQILGQKVEFLVSFYNNEISEKSEIFDDQFSVERPDGSNFTLKIRSTKLEDSAMYFCASSGGTGEDGKFFGPGTRLLVL.

This clonotype was counted between two and nine times. The V call is TRBV7-9, the J call TRBJ2-7; 7 positions agree with TRBD2. V lost 7 bases, J lost 7 bases, and 13 bases stayed unmatched. The CDR3 totals 14 residues. CDR1 SEHNR and CDR2 FQNEAQ come from the germline V gene (reference sequence). CDR3 protein: CASNPAGPGHEQYF. The CDR3 DNA follows: TGTGCCAGCAACCCAGCGGGGCCGGGTCATGAGCAGTACTTC.

This clonotype has a handful of counts. The junction departs from germline at one end; a sequencing error may be responsible. The V and J genes are TRBV7-2 and TRBJ1-5; D ambiguous. CDR3 length equals 16 residues. Germline V gives CDR1 SGHTA, CDR2 FQGNSA. The CDR3 nucleotides read TGTGCCAGCAGTTTAGGAGGGAATGGTCCTTATCAGCCCCAGCATTTT. Amino acid sequence: CASSLGGNGPYQPQHF.

This chain connects TRBV5-1 to TRBJ2-7; 8 bases fit TRBD2. The germline V gene encodes CDR1 SGHRS and CDR2 YFSETQ. The J segment lost 0 bases and the V segment lost 5 bases, leaving 7 bases of the junction unmatched. CDR3 size: 15 residues. Written as DNA, the CDR3 is TGCGCCAGCAGTCGTCCTACTAGCGGCTCCTACGAGCAGTACTTC. As protein: CASSRPTSGSYEQYF. The whole variable domain, remainder taken from reference TRBV5-1 and TRBJ2-7, is KAGVTQTPRYLIKTRGQQVTLSCSPISGHRSVSWYQQTPGQGLQFLFEYFSETQRNKGNFPGRFSGRQFSNSRSEMNVSTLELGDSALYLCASSRPTSGSYEQYFGPGTRLTVT.

This clonotype occurred a few times. The rearrangement uses TRBV6-5 and TRBJ1-1; TRBD1 matches 7 bases. CDR1 and CDR2 (germline): MNHEY, SVGAGI. This CDR3 has 13 residues. J was trimmed by 6 bases and V by 6 bases; bases with no gene match: 7. The CDR3 is CASRTGESSEAFF. CDR3 sequence (DNA): TGTGCCAGCAGAACAGGGGAGTCGTCTGAAGCTTTCTTT.

V usage is TRBV7-9 and J usage is TRBJ1-5; the D gene is possibly TRBD1 (6 bases). V lost 5 bases and J 7 bases, leaving 15 bases between the germline ends. Looked up from germline, CDR1 is SEHNR and CDR2 is FQNEAQ (reference sequence). The length of the CDR3 is 14 residues. In DNA, the CDR3 is TGTGCCAGCAGCCCGCTCGGACAGAAACAGCCCCAGCATTTT. Encoded protein: CASSPLGQKQPQHF.

This clonotype was counted once. The chain uses TRBV7-9 and TRBJ2-1; no clear D gene. Trimming left V 0 bases short and J 9 bases short, with 12 bases between. The CDR3 is 14 amino acids. The germline V gene has CDR1 SEHNR and CDR2 FQNEAQ (reference sequence). CDR3 nucleotide sequence: TGTGCCAGCAGCTTAGCGCCCTTGGGTGGTGAGCAGTTCTTC. It is translated as CASSLAPLGGEQFF.

V is TRBV3-1 and J is TRBJ1-6, with D perhaps matching TRBD1 (5 bases). The germline gives CDR1 LGHDT, CDR2 YNNKEL (reference sequence). V lost 7 bases and J lost 5, with 12 bases in between. There are 14 residues in the CDR3. The CDR3 DNA reads as TGTGCCAGCAACCGGAACAGGAATAATTCACCCCTCCACTTT. It specifies CASNRNRNNSPLHF.

This clonotype was picked up a small number of times. The chain uses TRBV6-5 and TRBJ2-7; TRBD2 aligns across 15 bases. V was pared by 2 bases and J by 1 base, with 3 bases of the junction left unmatched. From germline, CDR1 is MNHEY and CDR2 SVGAGI. The CDR3 covers 17 residues. The CDR3 DNA reads as TGTGCCAGCAGTTACGGGACTAGCGGGGGGAAATCCTACGAGCAGTACTTC. Translated: CASSYGTSGGKSYEQYF.

This clonotype has more than one count but fewer than ten. Mismatch with germline at one junction end may stem from a read error. This sequence joins TRBV6-5 and TRBJ2-1; 11 nucleotides line up with TRBD2. This CDR3 contains 18 residues. In germline, CDR1 is MNHEY, CDR2 SVGAGI. The CDR3 region has the DNA TGTGCCAGTAGTTGGACCGGACTAGCGGGCTACTCCTACAATGAGCAGTTCTTC. Its translation: CASSWTGLAGYSYNEQFF.

The chain recombines TRBV20-1 with TRBJ2-3; 14 bases are a match to TRBD2. With 1 base clipped from V and 0 bases from J, the junction kept 9 bases outside the gene matches. CDR3 length: 19 residues. Germline V gene lookup returns CDR1 DFQATT and CDR2 SNEGSKA (reference sequence). The CDR3 DNA reads as TGCAGTGCTAGAGCAGGACTAGCGGGGGGTCTCGTTAGCACAGATACGCAGTATTTT. Translated: CSARAGLAGGLVSTDTQYF.

J is TRBJ1-6 and V is TRBV7-6; no definite D call. V was shortened by 1 base and J by 3 bases, with 10 bases between the two germline ends. The germline V gene encodes CDR1 SGHVS and CDR2 FNYEAQ. CDR3 size: 16 residues. The CDR3 is CASSLDPGGYNSPLHF. Written as DNA, the CDR3 is TGTGCCAGCAGCTTAGACCCGGGAGGCTATAATTCACCCCTCCACTTT.

The rearrangement joins TRBV5-6 to TRBJ1-4, with TRBD1 as a possible D gene (5 bases). V shed 4 bases and J shed 8 bases, with 15 bases lying between them. The CDR3 sequence is 14 residues long. CDR1 and CDR2 from the germline V gene are SGHDT and YYEEEE. For the CDR3, the DNA is TGTGCCAGCAGCACCTCAAGGGGACGGGAAAAACTGTTTTTT. Residues: CASSTSRGREKLFF.

The chain is built from TRBV3-1 and TRBJ1-2; TRBD1 matches 9 bases. Germline trimming cut 8 bases from V and 6 bases from J; bases unmatched to any gene: 7. This CDR3 region has 13 residues. CDR1 and CDR2 from the germline V gene are LGHDT and YNNKEL (reference sequence). The CDR3 DNA follows: TGTGCCAGCGGGGACAGGGCATTTGATGGCTACACCTTC. It is translated as CASGDRAFDGYTF.

The rearrangement links TRBV20-1 to TRBJ2-1; D may be TRBD1 (6 bases). The V and J ends lost 4 bases and 0 bases respectively, with 13 bases between them. The CDR3 spans 15 residues. CDR1 DFQATT and CDR2 SNEGSKA come from the germline V gene (reference sequence). The CDR3 sequence: CSATDRRSSYNEQFF. The CDR3 DNA reads as TGCAGTGCTACTGACAGGAGGAGCTCCTACAATGAGCAGTTCTTC.

The genes are TRBV7-3 and TRBJ2-5; 9 bases agree with TRBD2. The J segment lost 0 bases and the V segment lost 3 bases, leaving 2 bases of the junction unmatched. From germline, CDR1 is SGHTA and CDR2 FQGTGA. The CDR3 is 15 amino acids. CDR3 sequence: CASSLGLAHQETQYF. The CDR3, as DNA: TGTGCCAGCAGCTTGGGACTAGCACACCAAGAGACCCAGTACTTC. The variable domain in full, completed from reference TRBV7-3 and TRBJ2-5, reads GAGVSQTPSNKVTEKGKYVELRCDPISGHTALYWYRQSLGQGPEFLIYFQGTGAADDSGLPNDRFFAVRPEGSVSTLKIQRTERGDSAVYLCASSLGLAHQETQYFGPGTRLLVL.

The chain is built from TRBV5-1 and TRBJ2-5; D possibly corresponds to TRBD2 (5 bases). The DNA matches TRBJ2-1 better at its end, which makes the J call doubtful. The germline CDR1 and CDR2 sequences are SGHRS and YFSETQ. This CDR3 has 13 residues. CDR3 bases: TGCGCCAGCAGCATCCGACTACCGAATGAGCAGTTCTTC. Amino acids: CASSIRLPNEQFF.

As to this clonotype: A clone one base away is much larger, so this may be a read error. V and J are TRBV10-3 and TRBJ2-6; D is undetermined. Germline V gene sequence: CDR1 ENHRY, CDR2 SYGVKD. The CDR3 contains 14 residues. In DNA, the CDR3 is TGTGCCATCAGTGAGTCTCCTGGGACCAACGTCCTGACTTTC. Amino acids: CAISESPGTNVLTF.

This chain connects TRBV27 to TRBJ2-6; D gene unclear. This CDR3 is 15 amino acids long. Trimming removed 6 bases at V and 0 bases at J, with 9 bases between. Germline V gives CDR1 MNHEY, CDR2 SMNVEV (reference sequence). As DNA, the CDR3 is TGTGCCAGCAGCCTTGAGAACTCTGGGGCCAACGTCCTGACTTTC. Residues: CASSLENSGANVLTF.

Only a few counts were recorded for this clonotype. The V call is TRBV11-2, the J call TRBJ2-5; the D call may be TRBD1 or TRBD2 (5 bases each). The DNA matches TRBJ2-7 better at its end, which makes the J call doubtful. This CDR3 comprises 15 residues. Germline-derived CDR1 and CDR2 are SGHAT and FQNNGV. In DNA form, the CDR3 reads TGTGCCAGCAGCCAGTCCGGGGCGGACTCCTACGAGCAGTACTTC. It translates to CASSQSGADSYEQYF.

The sample holds a few counts of this clonotype. The chain employs TRBV30 and TRBJ2-1, with D possibly matching TRBD1 (6 bases). CDR3 length equals 15 residues. Trimming removed 1 base from V and 7 bases from J, with 17 bases in between. Germline V lookup: CDR1 GTSNPN, CDR2 SVGIG (reference sequence). CDR3 region: CAWSARGTRGNEQFF. In DNA form, the CDR3 reads TGTGCCTGGAGTGCGAGGGGGACACGAGGAAATGAGCAGTTCTTC.

The chain uses TRBV24-1 and TRBJ2-5; 10 positions match TRBD1. Germline V lookup: CDR1 KGHDR, CDR2 SFDVKD. The CDR3 totals 13 residues. The junction had 5 bases not matched to a gene; V was cut back by 10 bases and J by 4 bases. The CDR3 sequence is CATGTGAGETQYF. CDR3 coding DNA: TGTGCCACTGGGACAGGGGCGGGAGAGACCCAGTACTTC.

This rearrangement joins TRBV27 to TRBJ2-7; the D call may be TRBD1 or TRBD2 (5 bases each). This CDR3 has 12 residues. With 6 bases removed from V and 5 bases from J, the gap between germline ends came to 11 bases. Germline CDR1 is MNHEY and CDR2 is SMNVEV (reference sequence). In DNA, the CDR3 is TGTGCCAGCAGGGCTGGGACGGACGAGCAGTACTTC. Its translation is CASRAGTDEQYF.

The chain has TRBV9 and TRBJ2-7, with a possible D match to TRBD2 (6 bases). Germline V CDR1 and CDR2: SGDLS, YYNGEE. Trimming removed 3 bases from V and 2 bases from J, with 12 bases in between. This CDR3 is 14 amino acids long. The CDR3 nucleotides read TGTGCCAGCAGCGGGGGACTGCAGACCTACGAGCAGTACTTC. Encoded protein: CASSGGLQTYEQYF.